Listed below are T cell receptor beta chains from one sample, sequenced in a study of T cells in Graves' hyperthyroidism and ophthalmopathy. TCRdb re-called the multiplex PCR reads with MiXCR, one entry per CDR3 protein. The sample shows hundreds of thousands of distinct CDR3 sequences, 30% to 40% of them seen only once. Material: blood. The receptors here all came from a woman aged 40-49 years with Graves' hyperthyroidism. CDR3s include the opening cysteine and the closing phenylalanine or tryptophan. The D gene is left open where the match is weak. For some rows the clone size is stated as once, few or many, or as a class when expanded; others skip it.

clone size: many; V gene: TRBV10-3; J gene: TRBJ2-7; D gene: .; CDR3 DNA: TGTGCCATCAGGGGGGACGCGGCCTCCTACGAGCAGTACTTC; CDR3 protein: CAIRGDAASYEQYF
clone size: .; V gene: TRBV10-3; J gene: TRBJ1-4; D gene: .; CDR3 DNA: TGTGCCATCAGACGGGCGGGTATTGAAAAACTGTTTTTT; CDR3 protein: CAIRRAGIEKLFF
clone size: many; V gene: TRBV10-3; J gene: TRBJ1-5; D gene: .; CDR3 DNA: TGTGCCATCAGTGCCGACTTAGGAGGGAATCAGCCCCAGCATTTT; CDR3 protein: CAISADLGGNQPQHF
clone size: .; V gene: TRBV4-3; J gene: TRBJ2-2; D gene: TRBD2; CDR3 DNA: TGCGCCAGCAGCCAAGTCACGGCTAGCGGGGGCCAGAACACCGGGGAGCTGTTTTTT; CDR3 protein: CASSQVTASGGQNTGELFF
clone size: .; V gene: TRBV6-5; J gene: TRBJ1-2; D gene: .; CDR3 DNA: TGTGCCAGCAGTTACTCGATTGGCGGATCGGAGGACTATGGCTACACCTTC; CDR3 protein: CASSYSIGGSEDYGYTF
clone size: .; V gene: TRBV19; J gene: TRBJ1-1; D gene: TRBD1; CDR3 DNA: TGTGCCAGCTCACTCAGACAGGGAGACAACACTGAAGCTTTCTTT; CDR3 protein: CASSLRQGDNTEAFF
clone size: few; V gene: TRBV4-3; J gene: TRBJ1-2; D gene: .; CDR3 DNA: TGCGCCAGCAGCCAAGTCGGACAGACCAACTATGGCTACACCTTC; CDR3 protein: CASSQVGQTNYGYTF
clone size: .; V gene: TRBV10-3; J gene: TRBJ2-2; D gene: TRBD1; CDR3 DNA: TGTGCCATCAGTCTCCGGGACAGGGACGGGGAGCTGTTTTTT; CDR3 protein: CAISLRDRDGELFF
clone size: once; V gene: TRBV29-1; J gene: TRBJ2-3; D gene: TRBD1; CDR3 DNA: TGCAGCGTTTACAGGGGGCTAGCAGATACGCAGTATTTT; CDR3 protein: CSVYRGLADTQYF
clone size: few; V gene: TRBV6-4; J gene: TRBJ1-3; D gene: .; CDR3 DNA: TGTGCCAGCAGTTTAGATTATGAGGGGATCTCTGGAAACACCATATATTTT; CDR3 protein: CASSLDYEGISGNTIYF
clone size: many; V gene: TRBV24-1; J gene: TRBJ2-7; D gene: TRBD1; CDR3 DNA: TGTGCCACCAGTGATCCGAGAGACAGGGACGAGCAGTACTTC; CDR3 protein: CATSDPRDRDEQYF
clone size: .; V gene: TRBV6-1; J gene: TRBJ1-2; D gene: TRBD1; CDR3 DNA: TGTGCCAGCAGTCCCAGACAGGGAGGATTTACGAACTATGGCTACACCTTC; CDR3 protein: CASSPRQGGFTNYGYTF
clone size: .; V gene: TRBV24-1; J gene: TRBJ2-3; D gene: TRBD1; CDR3 DNA: TGTGCCACCAGTGGATTGCAGGGGGTTACGCAGTATTTT; CDR3 protein: CATSGLQGVTQYF
clone size: few; V gene: TRBV9; J gene: TRBJ2-6; D gene: .; CDR3 DNA: TGTGCCAGCAGTCCCCAAAGGGAAGCCGGGGCCAACGTCCTGACTTTC; CDR3 protein: CASSPQREAGANVLTF
clone size: many; V gene: TRBV10-3; J gene: TRBJ2-5; D gene: .; CDR3 DNA: TGTGCCATCAGTGCCAGGGTGCAAGAGACCCAGTACTTC; CDR3 protein: CAISARVQETQYF
clone size: .; V gene: TRBV5-4; J gene: TRBJ1-3; D gene: .; CDR3 DNA: TGTGCCAGCAGCTTAGATGCGTCAGTCGCGGGAAACACCATATATTTT; CDR3 protein: CASSLDASVAGNTIYF
clone size: .; V gene: TRBV7-9; J gene: TRBJ1-4; D gene: .; CDR3 DNA: TGTGCCAGCAGCCAAGCTTCGGGGACGGCGGAAAAACTGTTTTTT; CDR3 protein: CASSQASGTAEKLFF
clone size: many; V gene: TRBV6-5; J gene: TRBJ1-2; D gene: .; CDR3 DNA: TGTGCCAGCACCACCGGGACGGGAAACTATGGCTACACCTTC; CDR3 protein: CASTTGTGNYGYTF
clone size: .; V gene: TRBV11-3; J gene: TRBJ1-2; D gene: .; CDR3 DNA: TGTGCCAGCAGCTTGGCTCTCAGGGGAGATGACTATGGCTACACCTTC; CDR3 protein: CASSLALRGDDYGYTF
clone size: few; V gene: TRBV10-3; J gene: TRBJ1-1; D gene: TRBD1; CDR3 DNA: TGTGCCATCAGTGAGACATTACAGGGGTCCACTGAAGCTTTCTTT; CDR3 protein: CAISETLQGSTEAFF
clone size: .; V gene: TRBV9; J gene: TRBJ2-5; D gene: .; CDR3 DNA: TGTGCCAGCAGCGTAAACGAGCGGGTGTACCAAGAGACCCAGTACTTC; CDR3 protein: CASSVNERVYQETQYF
clone size: .; V gene: TRBV5-4; J gene: TRBJ1-2; D gene: TRBD1; CDR3 DNA: TGTGCCAGCAGCTTGGGGGGACAGGGTGGCTACACCTTC; CDR3 protein: CASSLGGQGGYTF
clone size: .; V gene: TRBV10-3; J gene: TRBJ2-6; D gene: TRBD1; CDR3 DNA: TGTGCCATCAGTGAAAAGACAGGGTTAAACACTGAAGCTTTC; CDR3 protein: CAISEKTGLNTEAF
clone size: few; V gene: TRBV7-8; J gene: TRBJ2-5; D gene: .; CDR3 DNA: TGTGCCAGCAGCCAAGTGACAGTACAAGAGACCCAGTACTTC; CDR3 protein: CASSQVTVQETQYF
clone size: .; V gene: TRBV20-1; J gene: TRBJ1-1; D gene: .; CDR3 DNA: TGCAGTGCTAGGCCCGGGACGGAAGCTTTCTTT; CDR3 protein: CSARPGTEAFF
clone size: few; V gene: TRBV6-5; J gene: TRBJ2-7; D gene: .; CDR3 DNA: TGTGCCAGCAGTTACCTCCGGGACAACTACGAGCAGTACTTC; CDR3 protein: CASSYLRDNYEQYF
clone size: many; V gene: TRBV10-3; J gene: TRBJ1-2; D gene: .; CDR3 DNA: TGTGCCATCAGTATGACGGGGGGGGGAGCTAACTATGGCTACACCTTC; CDR3 protein: CAISMTGGGANYGYTF
clone size: .; V gene: TRBV29-1; J gene: TRBJ1-2; D gene: .; CDR3 DNA: TGCAGCGTTGGATCGTCAGGATTCCTAAACTATGGCTACACCTTC; CDR3 protein: CSVGSSGFLNYGYTF
clone size: many; V gene: TRBV5-1; J gene: TRBJ2-7; D gene: TRBD1; CDR3 DNA: TGCGCCAGCAGGCAGCAGGGGGCGGAGGTCGAGCAGTACTTC; CDR3 protein: CASRQQGAEVEQYF
clone size: .; V gene: TRBV7-9; J gene: TRBJ1-4; D gene: TRBD1; CDR3 DNA: TGTGCCAGCAGCTTAGGGGACAGGGACGGAAAACTGTTTTTT; CDR3 protein: CASSLGDRDGKLFF
clone size: .; V gene: TRBV7-2; J gene: TRBJ1-5; D gene: .; CDR3 DNA: TGTGCCAGCAGCTTAGGCCCAGGGGCCCAGCATTTT; CDR3 protein: CASSLGPGAQHF
clone size: many; V gene: TRBV6-2/TRBV6-3; J gene: TRBJ2-2; D gene: .; CDR3 DNA: TGTGCCAGCAAGCTTTACGGGGAGCTGTTTTTT; CDR3 protein: CASKLYGELFF
clone size: many; V gene: TRBV7-9; J gene: TRBJ2-7; D gene: .; CDR3 DNA: TGTGCCAGCAGCTATAAAAATGGGAGATCCTACGAGCAGTACTTC; CDR3 protein: CASSYKNGRSYEQYF
clone size: .; V gene: TRBV6-5; J gene: TRBJ1-4; D gene: .; CDR3 DNA: TGTGCCAGCAAAGGCGTCGGCGGGACTAGGGGGAAACTGTTTTTT; CDR3 protein: CASKGVGGTRGKLFF
clone size: many; V gene: TRBV5-1; J gene: TRBJ1-1; D gene: .; CDR3 DNA: TGCGCCAGCAGGGCCGGAGGGCTGAACACTGAAGCTTTCTTT; CDR3 protein: CASRAGGLNTEAFF
clone size: few; V gene: TRBV2; J gene: TRBJ2-2; D gene: .; CDR3 DNA: TGTGCCAGCGCCGAGGACTTCGGGGAGCTGTTTTTT; CDR3 protein: CASAEDFGELFF
clone size: .; V gene: TRBV20-1; J gene: TRBJ2-7; D gene: TRBD2; CDR3 DNA: TGCAGTGCTAGGGTGGGGGCGGGAGGGCAAGAGCAGTACTTC; CDR3 protein: CSARVGAGGQEQYF
clone size: .; V gene: TRBV5-8; J gene: TRBJ2-1; D gene: TRBD1; CDR3 DNA: TGTGCCAGCAGCTTGCAGGGGGCGATTGAGCAGTTCTTC; CDR3 protein: CASSLQGAIEQFF
clone size: few; V gene: TRBV27; J gene: TRBJ1-1; D gene: .; CDR3 DNA: TGTGCCAGCAGTCCGCGGACCTTAAACATGAACACTGAAGCTTTCTTT; CDR3 protein: CASSPRTLNMNTEAFF
clone size: .; V gene: TRBV7-9; J gene: TRBJ2-3; D gene: TRBD1; CDR3 DNA: TGTGCCAGCAGCTGGAGCCCCGGGACAGTCAACTTAGATACGCAGTATTTT; CDR3 protein: CASSWSPGTVNLDTQYF
clone size: many; V gene: TRBV19; J gene: TRBJ1-4; D gene: .; CDR3 DNA: TGTGCCAGTGGGGACCGAGATGAAAAACTGTTTTTT; CDR3 protein: CASGDRDEKLFF
clone size: many; V gene: TRBV3-1; J gene: TRBJ2-5; D gene: TRBD2; CDR3 DNA: TGTGCCAGCAGCCAAGGACTAGCGGGTGTAGAGACCCAGTACTTC; CDR3 protein: CASSQGLAGVETQYF
clone size: many; V gene: TRBV6-6; J gene: TRBJ1-2; D gene: .; CDR3 DNA: TGTGCCAGCAGTTACTACAGACCCTATGGCTACACCTTC; CDR3 protein: CASSYYRPYGYTF
clone size: many; V gene: TRBV20-1; J gene: TRBJ2-7; D gene: TRBD1; CDR3 DNA: TGCAGTGCTAGACCGGGACAGGAGGCAGAGCAGTACTTC; CDR3 protein: CSARPGQEAEQYF
clone size: many; V gene: TRBV7-9; J gene: TRBJ2-2; D gene: .; CDR3 DNA: TGTGCCAGCAGCTTTTACGACACCGGGGAGCTGTTTTTT; CDR3 protein: CASSFYDTGELFF
clone size: .; V gene: TRBV19; J gene: TRBJ2-2; D gene: .; CDR3 DNA: TGTGCCAGTAGTGCGGGGGCAGGTACCGGGGAGCTGTTTTTT; CDR3 protein: CASSAGAGTGELFF
clone size: few; V gene: TRBV11-2; J gene: TRBJ2-7; D gene: TRBD2; CDR3 DNA: TGTGCCAGCAGCATCGGGACTAGCGAGACCTACGAGCAGTACTTC; CDR3 protein: CASSIGTSETYEQYF
clone size: many; V gene: TRBV19; J gene: TRBJ2-7; D gene: TRBD2; CDR3 DNA: TGTGCCAGTAGTATGACTAGCGGGGTCTCCTACGAGCAGTACTTC; CDR3 protein: CASSMTSGVSYEQYF
clone size: .; V gene: TRBV12-3/TRBV12-4; J gene: TRBJ1-5; D gene: TRBD1; CDR3 DNA: TGTGCCAGCAGCTATCGGGGACAGGGAGGCAATCAGCCCCAGCATTTT; CDR3 protein: CASSYRGQGGNQPQHF
clone size: .; V gene: TRBV29-1; J gene: TRBJ1-2; D gene: TRBD1; CDR3 DNA: TGCAGCGTGGGACAGGGACGATATGGCTACACCTTC; CDR3 protein: CSVGQGRYGYTF
clone size: many; V gene: TRBV29-1; J gene: TRBJ1-1; D gene: .; CDR3 DNA: TGCAGCGGGGTCACGAACACTGAAGCTTTCTTT; CDR3 protein: CSGVTNTEAFF
clone size: many; V gene: TRBV19; J gene: TRBJ1-1; D gene: .; CDR3 DNA: TGTGCCAGTAGTATCCGCGTTCCTGGGAACACTGAAGCTTTCTTT; CDR3 protein: CASSIRVPGNTEAFF
clone size: .; V gene: TRBV29-1; J gene: TRBJ1-2; D gene: TRBD1; CDR3 DNA: TGCAGCGTGCAGGGGGACGGGGGCTACACCTTC; CDR3 protein: CSVQGDGGYTF
clone size: .; V gene: TRBV28; J gene: TRBJ1-2; D gene: TRBD1; CDR3 DNA: TGTGCCAGCTCCCGGACAGGGGGTCCTGGCTACACCTTC; CDR3 protein: CASSRTGGPGYTF
clone size: many; V gene: TRBV29-1; J gene: TRBJ1-2; D gene: .; CDR3 DNA: TGCAGCGTAACGACAGACTCACGTTATGGCTACACCTTC; CDR3 protein: CSVTTDSRYGYTF
clone size: few; V gene: TRBV28; J gene: TRBJ2-5; D gene: TRBD2; CDR3 DNA: TGTGCCAGCAGTTTGGGACTAGCGGACGAAGAGACCCAGTACTTC; CDR3 protein: CASSLGLADEETQYF
clone size: .; V gene: TRBV19; J gene: TRBJ2-7; D gene: .; CDR3 DNA: TGTGCCAGTAGTACCTCGACGGGCTCCTGCGAGCAGTACTTC; CDR3 protein: CASSTSTGSCEQYF
clone size: .; V gene: TRBV25-1; J gene: TRBJ1-2; D gene: .; CDR3 DNA: TGTGCCAGCTTCGTTTGGGTAGCCTGGTTCTATGGCTACACCTTC; CDR3 protein: CASFVWVAWFYGYTF
clone size: many; V gene: TRBV7-9; J gene: TRBJ1-2; D gene: .; CDR3 DNA: TGTGCCAGCAGCTTCGCCAGGGGTGCCCAAAGTGGCTACACCTTC; CDR3 protein: CASSFARGAQSGYTF